This is a list of T cell receptor beta chains from one sample in a study of blood T cell repertoires in COVID-19. TCRdb keeps only in-frame clones here, not all; method: immunoSEQ multiplex PCR. The sample has some 150,000 clones; about 86% are singletons. Sequencing was performed on peripheral blood. The receptors were sampled from a man between 65 and 80 years old with acute or convalescent COVID-19. CDR3s include the opening cysteine and the closing phenylalanine or tryptophan. D genes are given only for firm matches. Clone size appears in some rows only: once, few, many, or a class for an expanded clone.

clone size: NA; V gene: TRBV19; D gene: TRBD2; J gene: TRBJ2-1; CDR3 DNA: TGTGCCAGTAGTTGGGCGGCCCCCCGACTAGCGGGAGGATCGGTTGAGCAGTTCTTC; CDR3 protein: CASSWAAPRLAGGSVEQFF
clone size: NA; V gene: TRBV5-4; D gene: NA; J gene: TRBJ1-1; CDR3 DNA: TGTGCCAGCAGCTTGGGAAGAGGGTACACTGAAGCTTTCTTT; CDR3 protein: CASSLGRGYTEAFF
clone size: once; V gene: TRBV7-9; D gene: NA; J gene: TRBJ1-1; CDR3 DNA: TGTGCCAGCAGCCCCGGGACTAGGGCTAACACTGAAGCTTTCTTT; CDR3 protein: CASSPGTRANTEAFF
clone size: NA; V gene: TRBV4-2; D gene: TRBD2; J gene: TRBJ2-2; CDR3 DNA: TGTGCCAGCAGCCAAGATCTAGCGGGAGAAGCCACCGGGGAGCTGTTTTTT; CDR3 protein: CASSQDLAGEATGELFF
clone size: NA; V gene: TRBV7-2; D gene: NA; J gene: TRBJ2-2; CDR3 DNA: TGTGCCAGCTTTGAGACGGGAAACACCGGGGAGCTGTTTTTT; CDR3 protein: CASFETGNTGELFF
clone size: NA; V gene: TRBV19; D gene: TRBD2; J gene: TRBJ2-2; CDR3 DNA: TGTGCCAGTAGTACCTCCCAGTGGGTAGCGGGAGCTGGGGAGCTGTTTTTT; CDR3 protein: CASSTSQWVAGAGELFF
clone size: NA; V gene: TRBV27; D gene: NA; J gene: TRBJ1-5; CDR3 DNA: TGTGCCAGCGGGGAGAGAAGGGGGGGTGGCAATCAGCCCCAGCATTTT; CDR3 protein: CASGERRGGGNQPQHF
clone size: NA; V gene: TRBV30; D gene: NA; J gene: TRBJ2-7; CDR3 DNA: TGTGCCTGGAAGGACATGGGAAGGGCAACCTACGAGCAGTACTTC; CDR3 protein: CAWKDMGRATYEQYF
clone size: NA; V gene: TRBV15; D gene: TRBD1; J gene: TRBJ1-5; CDR3 DNA: TGTGCCACCAGTCCGGACAGGGGGCAGTGGCAGCCCCAGCATTTT; CDR3 protein: CATSPDRGQWQPQHF
clone size: once; V gene: TRBV5-6; D gene: NA; J gene: TRBJ2-3; CDR3 DNA: TGTGCCAGCAGCTACTATACTAGCACAGATACGCAGTATTTT; CDR3 protein: CASSYYTSTDTQYF
clone size: once; V gene: TRBV24-1; D gene: TRBD2; J gene: TRBJ2-1; CDR3 DNA: TGTGCCACCAGATGGGGGGGGACCGATGAGCAGTTCTTC; CDR3 protein: CATRWGGTDEQFF
clone size: NA; V gene: TRBV5-6; D gene: TRBD1; J gene: TRBJ2-5; CDR3 DNA: TGTGCCAGCAGCTTGGCAGGGACAGGGGTATTGGAGGAGACCCAGTACTTC; CDR3 protein: CASSLAGTGVLEETQYF
clone size: NA; V gene: TRBV6-2/TRBV6-3; D gene: NA; J gene: TRBJ1-5; CDR3 DNA: TGTGCCAGCAGCCCGTCGGGGGGGGCGAGCAATCAGCCCCAGCATTTT; CDR3 protein: CASSPSGGASNQPQHF
clone size: NA; V gene: TRBV7-9; D gene: NA; J gene: TRBJ1-1; CDR3 DNA: TGTGCCAGCAGCTTAGGCGCGGTGAACACTGAAGCTTTCTTT; CDR3 protein: CASSLGAVNTEAFF
clone size: NA; V gene: TRBV6-1; D gene: NA; J gene: TRBJ1-1; CDR3 DNA: TGTGCCAGCAGTGACCTAAGCAGGGTGGGGAGGCACACTGAAGCTTTCTTT; CDR3 protein: CASSDLSRVGRHTEAFF
clone size: once; V gene: TRBV2; D gene: NA; J gene: TRBJ2-1; CDR3 DNA: TGTGCCAGCAGTGAACAAAACGGGTACAATGAGCAGTTCTTC; CDR3 protein: CASSEQNGYNEQFF